This T cell receptor beta chain was obtained from a study of neoadjuvant anti-PD-1 for oral cavity cancer. Overall study: Patients without progression got a fourth dose around day 43.

Assay: immunoSEQ multiplex PCR; the TCRdb copy retains only in-frame clones and omits some. Counted here are more than 15,000 clones, about 66% occurring once; the ten biggest clones make up roughly 3.1%. The V gene's germline CDR1 is MNHNY and CDR2 SVGAGI (reference sequence). The V end was cut by 5 bases, the J end by 7 bases, with 17 bases between. The CDR3 is 14 amino acids. The chain combines TRBV6-6 with TRBJ1-2; D is unresolved. Sequencing was performed on PBMCs, taken before nivolumab (anti-PD-1) treatment. The source of this sequence is a person between 40 and 79 years old with oral cavity squamous cell carcinoma. The CDR3 here is CASSAVREGSGYTF. In DNA, the CDR3 is TGTGCCAGCAGTGCCGTTAGGGAGGGAAGTGGCTACACCTTC.